This T cell receptor beta chain was recorded in a study of blood T cell repertoires in COVID-19. At the level of the study: Material from acute and convalescent COVID-19 was sourced from the United States, Italy and Spain. PBMCs, B-cell-depleted T cells, or T cells provided the cDNA or gDNA that made up the material.

Original processing notes: Estimation of nucleated cell counts relied on the amplification of reference gene primers. The method was immunoSEQ multiplex PCR; TCRdb's version includes in-frame clones alone and lacks a portion of them. Clonal size and the V and J genes are those of that table, whereas D and trimming came from the DNA. The sample lists 250,000 or so clones; roughly nine tenths were seen once. CDR3 length equals 17 residues. Trimming cost V 0 bases and J 8 bases; bases outside gene matches: 14. Germline CDR1 and CDR2: MGHRA and YSYEKL. The rearrangement links TRBV4-1 to TRBJ1-1; TRBD1 agrees at 8 bases. The sample comprised peripheral blood. The sequence was obtained from a middle-aged man with active or convalescent COVID-19. CDR3: CASSQEGGWQGAEEAFF. CDR3 nucleotide sequence: TGCGCCAGCAGCCAAGAGGGAGGGTGGCAGGGGGCGGAGGAAGCTTTCTTT.